This entry describes one T cell receptor beta chain. With 3 bases removed from V and 0 bases from J, the gap between germline ends came to 8 bases. The germline gives CDR1 SGHAT, CDR2 FQNNGV. The CDR3 is 14 amino acids. The data derive from a study of control samples from healthy donors and cancer patients. Using immunoSEQ multiplex PCR, the repertoire was profiled, and TCRdb retains in-frame clones only, with some absent. Here the sample spans 150,000 to 200,000 clones, roughly nine tenths being singletons. The rearrangement uses TRBV11-2 and TRBJ1-1, with a weak D call TRBD1 (5 bases). Sequenced input: blood. The source is a woman in her twenties or thirties in good health. CDR3 region: CASSFRAMNTEAFF. CDR3 DNA: TGTGCCAGCAGCTTCAGGGCAATGAACACTGAAGCTTTCTTT.